This TCR beta chain was sequenced during a study of T-cell memory formation after mild COVID-19. V gave up 4 bases and J gave up 6 bases; unmatched junction bases: 7. This CDR3 comprises 15 residues. Germline CDR1 reads PRHDT; CDR2 reads FYEKMQ (reference sequence). Findings and limits, study-wide: Researchers report contracting CD4+ clones mostly in CM and EM, with CD8+ clones in EMRA.

This clonotype has at least ten counts. The antigen is undetermined. A 5'RACE reaction primed in the constant segment made cDNA libraries of TCR alpha and TCR beta, and these carried sample barcodes and UMIs. MiXCR was run by TCRdb on the 5' RACE reads, yielding one entry per CDR3 protein. In the table there are 120,000 to 150,000 distinct CDR3 sequences, under 7% of which are singletons. The sample was PBMCs or a T cell subset sorted from them (not recorded which). The clonotype originates from an adult woman who had mild COVID-19 (a few samples of this study predate the infection). Cell type and time point are not known. J is TRBJ2-7 and V is TRBV13; 12 bases are a match to TRBD2. CDR3: CASSSRLAGVTEQYF. The CDR3 nucleotides read TGTGCCAGCAGCTCAAGACTAGCGGGAGTCACCGAGCAGTACTTC.